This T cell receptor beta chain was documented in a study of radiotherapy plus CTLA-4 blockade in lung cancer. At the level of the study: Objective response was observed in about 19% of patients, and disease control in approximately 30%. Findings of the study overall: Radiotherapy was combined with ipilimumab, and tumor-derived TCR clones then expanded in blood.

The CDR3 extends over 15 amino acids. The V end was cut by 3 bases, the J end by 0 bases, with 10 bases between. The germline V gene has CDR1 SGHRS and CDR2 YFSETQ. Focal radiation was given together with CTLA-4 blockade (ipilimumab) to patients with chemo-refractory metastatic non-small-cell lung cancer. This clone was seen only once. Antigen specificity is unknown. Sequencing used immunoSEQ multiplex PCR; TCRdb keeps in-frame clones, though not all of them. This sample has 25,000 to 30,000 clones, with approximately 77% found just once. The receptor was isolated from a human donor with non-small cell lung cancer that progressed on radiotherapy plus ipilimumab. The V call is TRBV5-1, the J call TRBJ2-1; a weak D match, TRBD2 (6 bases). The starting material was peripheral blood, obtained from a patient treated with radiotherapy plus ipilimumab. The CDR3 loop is CASSSTGGSYNEQFF. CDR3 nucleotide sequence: TGCGCCAGCAGCTCCACCGGGGGCTCCTACAATGAGCAGTTCTTC.